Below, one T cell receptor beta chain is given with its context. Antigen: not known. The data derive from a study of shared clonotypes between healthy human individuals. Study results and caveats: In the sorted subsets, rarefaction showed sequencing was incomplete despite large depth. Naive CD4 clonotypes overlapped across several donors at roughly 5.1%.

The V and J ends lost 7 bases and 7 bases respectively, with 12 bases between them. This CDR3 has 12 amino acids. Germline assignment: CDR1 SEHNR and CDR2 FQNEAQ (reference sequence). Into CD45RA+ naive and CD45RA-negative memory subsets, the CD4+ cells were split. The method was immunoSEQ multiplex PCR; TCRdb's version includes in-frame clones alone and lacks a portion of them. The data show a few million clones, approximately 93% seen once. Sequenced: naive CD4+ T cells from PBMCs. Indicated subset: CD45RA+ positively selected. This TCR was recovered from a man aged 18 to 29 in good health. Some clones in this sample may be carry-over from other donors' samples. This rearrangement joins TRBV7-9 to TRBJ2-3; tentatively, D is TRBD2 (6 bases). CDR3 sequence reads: CASTLRENTQYF. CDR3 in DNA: TGTGCCAGCACATTGCGGGAAAATACGCAGTATTTT.